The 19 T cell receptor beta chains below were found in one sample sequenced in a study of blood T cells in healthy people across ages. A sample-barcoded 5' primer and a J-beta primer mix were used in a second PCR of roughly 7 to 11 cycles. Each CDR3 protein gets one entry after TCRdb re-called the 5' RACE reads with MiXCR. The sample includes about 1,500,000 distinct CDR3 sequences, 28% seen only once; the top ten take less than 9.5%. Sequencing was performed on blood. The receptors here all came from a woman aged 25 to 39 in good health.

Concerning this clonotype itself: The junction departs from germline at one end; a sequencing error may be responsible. In nucleotides, the CDR3 is TGTACCAGCAGAATAACACGTTCGCATGGGCAGTTCTTC. It specifies CTSRITRSHGQFF. The gene calls are TRBV12-3 or TRBV12-4 and TRBJ2-1; the D is unclear. This CDR3 has 13 residues.

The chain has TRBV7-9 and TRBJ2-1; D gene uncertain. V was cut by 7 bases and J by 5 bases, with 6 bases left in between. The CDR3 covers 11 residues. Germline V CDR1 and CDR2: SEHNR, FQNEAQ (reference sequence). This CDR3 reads CASNSNNEQFF. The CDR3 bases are TGTGCCAGCAACTCAAACAATGAGCAGTTCTTC.

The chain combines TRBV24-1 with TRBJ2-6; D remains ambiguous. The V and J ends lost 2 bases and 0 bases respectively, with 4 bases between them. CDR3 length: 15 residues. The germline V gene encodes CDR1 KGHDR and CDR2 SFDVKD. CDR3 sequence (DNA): TGTGCCACCAGTGATTCCACCTCTGGGGCCAACGTCCTGACTTTC. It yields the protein CATSDSTSGANVLTF.

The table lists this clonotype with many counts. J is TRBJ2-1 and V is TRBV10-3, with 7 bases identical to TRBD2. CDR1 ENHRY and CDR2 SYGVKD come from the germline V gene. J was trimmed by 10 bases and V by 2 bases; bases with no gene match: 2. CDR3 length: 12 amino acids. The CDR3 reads CAISEREEEQFF. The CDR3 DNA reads TGTGCCATCAGTGAGCGGGAGGAAGAGCAGTTCTTC.

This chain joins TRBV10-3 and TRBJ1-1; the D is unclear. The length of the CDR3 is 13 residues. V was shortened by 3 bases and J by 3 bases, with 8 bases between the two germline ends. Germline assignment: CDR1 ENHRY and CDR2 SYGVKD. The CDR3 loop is CAISEAGYTEAFF. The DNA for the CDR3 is TGTGCCATCAGTGAAGCAGGTTACACTGAAGCTTTCTTT.

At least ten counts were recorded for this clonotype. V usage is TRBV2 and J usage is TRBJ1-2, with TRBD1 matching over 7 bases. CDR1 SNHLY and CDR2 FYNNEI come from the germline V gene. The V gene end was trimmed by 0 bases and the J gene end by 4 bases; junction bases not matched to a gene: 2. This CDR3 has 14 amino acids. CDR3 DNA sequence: TGTGCCAGCAGTGAAGCCCGACAGGGCTATGGCTACACCTTC. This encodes CASSEARQGYGYTF.

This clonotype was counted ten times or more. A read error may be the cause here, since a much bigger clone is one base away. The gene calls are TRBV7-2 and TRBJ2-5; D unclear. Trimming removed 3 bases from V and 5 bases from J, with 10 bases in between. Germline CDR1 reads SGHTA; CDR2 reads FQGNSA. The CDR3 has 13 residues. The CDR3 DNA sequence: TGTGCCAGCAGCTTGTGGGTGGGGGAGACCCAGTACTTC. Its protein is CASSLWVGETQYF.

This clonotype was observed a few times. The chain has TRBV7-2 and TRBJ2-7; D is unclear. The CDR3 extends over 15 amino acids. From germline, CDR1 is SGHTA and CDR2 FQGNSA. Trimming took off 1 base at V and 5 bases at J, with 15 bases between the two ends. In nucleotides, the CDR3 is TGTGCCAGCAGCTTAGATTCAACCGATGGGAACGAGCAGTACTTC. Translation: CASSLDSTDGNEQYF.

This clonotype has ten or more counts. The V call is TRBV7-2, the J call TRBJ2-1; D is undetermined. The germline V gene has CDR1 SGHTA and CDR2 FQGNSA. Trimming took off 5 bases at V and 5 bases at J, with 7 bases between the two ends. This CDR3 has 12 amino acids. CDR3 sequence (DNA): TGTGCCAGCAGCCCCTATAACAATGAGCAGTTCTTC. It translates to CASSPYNNEQFF.

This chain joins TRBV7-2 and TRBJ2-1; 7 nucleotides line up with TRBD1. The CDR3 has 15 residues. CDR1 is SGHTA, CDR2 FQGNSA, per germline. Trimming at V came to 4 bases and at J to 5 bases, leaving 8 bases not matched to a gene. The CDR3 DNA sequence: TGTGCCAGCAGCTCCAAGACAGGGAGCCACAATGAGCAGTTCTTC. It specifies CASSSKTGSHNEQFF. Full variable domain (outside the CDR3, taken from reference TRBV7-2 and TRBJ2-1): GAGVSQSPSNKVTEKGKDVELRCDPISGHTALYWYRQSLGQGLEFLIYFQGNSAPDKSGLPSDRFSAERTGGSVSTLTIQRTQQEDSAVYLCASSSKTGSHNEQFFGPGTRLTVL.

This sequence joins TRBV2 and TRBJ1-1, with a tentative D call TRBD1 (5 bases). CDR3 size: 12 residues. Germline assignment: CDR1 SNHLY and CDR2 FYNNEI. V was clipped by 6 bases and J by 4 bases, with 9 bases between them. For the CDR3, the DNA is TGTGCCAGCAGGATACAGGTCACTGAAGCTTTCTTT. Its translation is CASRIQVTEAFF.

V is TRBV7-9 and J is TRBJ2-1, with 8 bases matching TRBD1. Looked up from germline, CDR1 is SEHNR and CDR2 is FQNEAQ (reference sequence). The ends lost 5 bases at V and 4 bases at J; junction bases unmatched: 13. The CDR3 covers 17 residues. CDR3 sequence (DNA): TGTGCCAGCAGCCATCCTGAGACAGGGGAGAGATACAATGAGCAGTTCTTC. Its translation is CASSHPETGERYNEQFF.

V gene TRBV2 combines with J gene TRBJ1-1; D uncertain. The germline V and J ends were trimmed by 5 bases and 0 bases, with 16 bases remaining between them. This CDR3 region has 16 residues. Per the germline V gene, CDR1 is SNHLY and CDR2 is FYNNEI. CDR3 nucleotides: TGTGCCAGCAGTAAAAGTCCACGGGAGATGAACACTGAAGCTTTCTTT. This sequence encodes CASSKSPREMNTEAFF.

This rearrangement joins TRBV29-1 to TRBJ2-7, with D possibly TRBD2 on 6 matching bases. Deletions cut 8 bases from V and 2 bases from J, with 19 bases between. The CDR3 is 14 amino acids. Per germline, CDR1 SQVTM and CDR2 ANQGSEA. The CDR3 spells CSSLGGRPAYEQYF. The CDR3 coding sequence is TGCAGCTCCCTAGGTGGGAGGCCGGCCTACGAGCAGTACTTC.

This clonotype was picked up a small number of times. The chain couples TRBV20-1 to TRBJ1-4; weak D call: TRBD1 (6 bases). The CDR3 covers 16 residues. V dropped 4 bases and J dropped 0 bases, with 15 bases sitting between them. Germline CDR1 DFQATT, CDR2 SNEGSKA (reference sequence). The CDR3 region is CSAKTGLYATNEKLFF. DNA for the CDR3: TGCAGTGCTAAGACAGGACTTTATGCAACTAATGAAAAACTGTTTTTT.

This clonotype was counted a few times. The CDR3 sequence: CSVDSTGVGGYTF. For the CDR3, the DNA is TGCAGCGTCGACTCCACAGGGGTCGGCGGCTACACCTTC. The chain carries TRBV29-1 and TRBJ1-2; 7 bases map to TRBD1. The CDR3 extends over 13 amino acids. V lost 6 bases, J lost 8 bases, and 12 bases stayed unmatched. CDR1 is SQVTM, CDR2 ANQGSEA, per germline.

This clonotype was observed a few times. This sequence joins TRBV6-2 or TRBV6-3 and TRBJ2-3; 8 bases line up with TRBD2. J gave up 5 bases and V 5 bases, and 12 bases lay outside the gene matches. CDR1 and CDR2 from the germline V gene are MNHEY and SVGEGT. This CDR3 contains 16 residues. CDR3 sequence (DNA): TGTGCCAGCAGTCTCAGGGTAGCGGGGTCCAAAGATACGCAGTATTTT. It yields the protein CASSLRVAGSKDTQYF.

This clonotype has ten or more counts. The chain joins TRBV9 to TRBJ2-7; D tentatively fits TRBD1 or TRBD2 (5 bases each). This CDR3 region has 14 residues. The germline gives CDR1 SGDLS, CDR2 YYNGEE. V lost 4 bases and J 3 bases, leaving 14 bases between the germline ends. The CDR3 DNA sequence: TGTGCCAGCAGCCCCCGAGGGACGGACTACGAGCAGTACTTC. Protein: CASSPRGTDYEQYF.

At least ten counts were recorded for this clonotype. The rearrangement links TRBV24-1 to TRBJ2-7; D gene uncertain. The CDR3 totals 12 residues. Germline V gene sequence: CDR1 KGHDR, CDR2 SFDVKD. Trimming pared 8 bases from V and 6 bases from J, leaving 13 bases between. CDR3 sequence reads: CATTTAGVEQYF. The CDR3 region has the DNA TGTGCCACCACCACCGCCGGTGTCGAGCAGTACTTC.